These 23 T cell receptor beta chains were sequenced from one sample in a study of cytomegalovirus exposure and HLA in healthy donors. TCRdb's table, derived via immunoSEQ multiplex PCR, lists solely in-frame clones and lacks some. The table has hundreds of thousands of clones, 86% seen once. Material: PBMCs. The origin of the receptors is a woman between 18 and 29 years old in good health and CMV-seronegative.

This CDR3 reads CASSPPASSYEQYF. The CDR3 coding sequence is TGTGCCAGCTCACCACCGGCAAGCTCCTACGAGCAGTACTTC. This chain connects TRBV18 to TRBJ2-7; D is ambiguous. V dropped 0 bases and J dropped 0 bases, with 6 bases sitting between them. This CDR3 has 14 residues. Germline-derived CDR1 and CDR2 are KGHSH and LQKENI.

The rearrangement joins TRBV10-1 to TRBJ1-1; TRBD1 might be the D (5 bases). Germline V lookup: CDR1 WNHNN, CDR2 SYGVQD (reference sequence). This CDR3 is 13 amino acids long. V lost 3 bases to trimming and J lost 8 bases, with 13 bases between them. CDR3 sequence (DNA): TGCGCCAGCAGTGAAGGGGTCGGGAGGGAAGCTTTCTTT. Translated: CASSEGVGREAFF.

DNA for the CDR3: TGTGCCAGCAGCGTAGAAGTCGGGGGTAGGCTTTACAATGAGCAGTTCTTC. Its protein is CASSVEVGGRLYNEQFF. The chain uses TRBV9 and TRBJ2-1, with a tentative D call TRBD2 (6 bases). V was shortened by 0 bases and J by 4 bases, with 17 bases between the two germline ends. The CDR3 runs to 17 residues. Germline values: CDR1 SGDLS, CDR2 YYNGEE. The full variable domain, its missing parts supplied by reference TRBV9 and TRBJ2-1, is DSGVTQTPKHLITATGQRVTLRCSPRSGDLSVYWYQQSLDQGLQFLIQYYNGEERAKGNILERFSAQQFPDLHSELNLSSLELGDSALYFCASSVEVGGRLYNEQFFGPGTRLTVL.

This rearrangement joins TRBV14 to TRBJ1-3, with D possibly matching TRBD1 (5 bases). Germline lookup yields CDR1 SGHDN and CDR2 FVKESK. Trimming pared 4 bases from V and 4 bases from J, leaving 14 bases between. The CDR3 loop spans 15 amino acids. The CDR3 region is CASSPGIPVGNTIYF. CDR3 sequence (DNA): TGTGCCAGCAGCCCAGGGATTCCAGTAGGAAACACCATATATTTT.

The rearrangement uses TRBV19 and TRBJ1-1, with D hard to call. Germline V CDR1 and CDR2: LNHDA, SQIVND (reference sequence). The CDR3 is 16 amino acids. The V gene lost 7 bases and the J gene lost 1 base, with 19 bases spanning the gap. CDR3 coding DNA: TGTGCCAGTATTTTCCTGGCCGGGATCGGGAACACTGAAGCTTTCTTT. Translated, it gives CASIFLAGIGNTEAFF.

V and J are TRBV5-6 and TRBJ1-1, with TRBD1 as a possible D gene (5 bases). Trimming took off 4 bases at V and 5 bases at J, with 15 bases between the two ends. The germline V gene has CDR1 SGHDT and CDR2 YYEEEE. CDR3 size: 14 residues. The CDR3 coding sequence is TGTGCCAGCAGCCTATGGACGGGGGGGACTGAAGCTTTCTTT. Amino acid sequence: CASSLWTGGTEAFF.

The genes are TRBV27 and TRBJ2-1, with D possibly TRBD1 on 6 matching bases. V lost 1 base and J lost 5, with 18 bases in between. Germline V gene sequence: CDR1 MNHEY, CDR2 SMNVEV (reference sequence). This CDR3 region has 17 residues. The CDR3 loop reads CASSLWAGVRANNEQFF. For the CDR3, the DNA is TGTGCCAGCAGTTTATGGGCAGGGGTGAGGGCTAACAATGAGCAGTTCTTC.

The CDR3 region has the DNA TGTGCCAGCTCACTCCCCACTAGCCGGACCTTAGGGTACAATGAGCAGTTCTTC. Its translation: CASSLPTSRTLGYNEQFF. The V call is TRBV18, the J call TRBJ2-1; D possibly corresponds to TRBD2 (6 bases). There are 18 residues in the CDR3. V lost 4 bases and J lost 4, with 23 bases in between. The V gene's germline CDR1 is KGHSH and CDR2 LQKENI. The full variable domain, completed using reference TRBV18 and TRBJ2-1, is NAGVMQNPRHLVRRRGQEARLRCSPMKGHSHVYWYRQLPEEGLKFMVYLQKENIIDESGMPKERFSAEFPKEGPSILRIQQVVRGDSAAYFCASSLPTSRTLGYNEQFFGPGTRLTVL.

This rearrangement joins TRBV2 to TRBJ1-1; TRBD1 matches 10 bases. Germline lookup yields CDR1 SNHLY and CDR2 FYNNEI. The CDR3 runs 15 residues. Losses at the gene ends were 7 bases for V and 3 bases for J; bases not matched to a gene: 8. The chain's CDR3 is CASTPPGQGYTEAFF. CDR3 nucleotide sequence: TGTGCCAGCACTCCGCCGGGACAGGGGTACACTGAAGCTTTCTTT.

This chain uses TRBV5-1 with TRBJ2-1; 8 nucleotides align to TRBD1. The V gene's germline CDR1 is SGHRS and CDR2 YFSETQ. This CDR3 is 14 amino acids long. After removal of 2 bases from V and 8 bases from J, the junction contained 6 bases not matched to a gene. The CDR3 loop is CASSLRQGRDEQFF. The CDR3 coding sequence is TGCGCCAGCAGCTTACGACAGGGGAGAGATGAGCAGTTCTTC.

The chain combines TRBV10-1 with TRBJ2-1; no clear D gene. The ends were cut back, 5 bases at V and 1 base at J, with 6 bases in the middle. Germline lookup yields CDR1 WNHNN and CDR2 SYGVQD (reference sequence). CDR3 length: 13 amino acids. CDR3 amino acids: CASSLTSYNEQFF. The CDR3 DNA sequence: TGCGCCAGCAGTTTGACATCCTACAATGAGCAGTTCTTC.

V gene TRBV5-4 combines with J gene TRBJ2-7, with 7 bases that match TRBD2. Germline V CDR1 and CDR2: SGHNT, YYREEE (reference sequence). This CDR3 has 14 amino acids. Unmatched junction bases numbered 6, after V lost 1 base and J lost 5 bases. The chain's CDR3 is CASSLREGEHEQYF. The CDR3 nucleotides read TGTGCCAGCAGCTTGAGGGAGGGAGAGCACGAGCAGTACTTC.

This chain uses TRBV28 with TRBJ2-1, with D possibly matching TRBD1 (6 bases). The V gene lost 3 bases and the J gene lost 10 bases, with 16 bases spanning the gap. The CDR3 length is 14 residues. Germline V gene sequence: CDR1 MDHEN, CDR2 SYDVKM. The CDR3 coding sequence is TGTGCCAGCAGTTTGTTACCAGGGGAAGGGGAGCAGTTCTTC. Amino acids: CASSLLPGEGEQFF. Based on the CDR3 plus reference TRBV28 and TRBJ2-1, the full variable domain is DVKVTQSSRYLVKRTGEKVFLECVQDMDHENMFWYRQDPGLGLRLIYFSYDVKMKEKGDIPEGYSVSREKKERFSLILESASTNQTSMYLCASSLLPGEGEQFFGPGTRLTVL.

This chain uses TRBV27 with TRBJ2-7, with TRBD2 matching over 7 bases. CDR3 length: 16 amino acids. CDR1 is MNHEY and CDR2 is SMNVEV in the germline V gene (reference sequence). Trimming at V came to 4 bases and at J to 0 bases, leaving 9 bases not matched to a gene. The CDR3 nucleotides read TGTGCCAGCAGTTCCCCTTTGCGGGGGAACTCCTACGAGCAGTACTTC. This sequence encodes CASSSPLRGNSYEQYF.

This chain links TRBV6-1 with TRBJ1-5; D unresolved. The CDR3 has 12 residues. Trimming stripped 7 bases from V and 7 bases from J, with 11 bases between. CDR1 and CDR2 from the germline V gene are MNHNS and SASEGT. Here the CDR3 reads CASTRPGQPQHF. The CDR3 region has the DNA TGTGCCAGCACTCGACCGGGACAGCCCCAGCATTTT.

This clone was seen once. This rearrangement joins TRBV7-8 to TRBJ1-5; D gene uncertain. The CDR3 loop spans 14 amino acids. The V and J ends lost 0 bases and 8 bases respectively, with 11 bases between them. Germline V gives CDR1 SGHVS, CDR2 FQNEAQ. The CDR3 DNA follows: TGTGCCAGCAGCTTAGCTACAATGGGCGAGCCCCAGCATTTT. This codes for CASSLATMGEPQHF.

This chain links TRBV29-1 with TRBJ1-2; 7 bases are shared with TRBD1. The CDR3 extends over 13 amino acids. Unmatched junction bases numbered 2, after V lost 1 base and J lost 3 bases. CDR1 is SQVTM and CDR2 is ANQGSEA in the germline V gene. CDR3 protein: CSVEATGHYGYTF. The CDR3, as DNA: TGCAGCGTTGAAGCGACAGGGCACTATGGCTACACCTTC.

The V call is TRBV30, the J call TRBJ1-2; possibly TRBD1 for D (5 bases). V lost 7 bases and J lost 5, with 17 bases in between. The CDR3 totals 13 residues. Germline V lookup: CDR1 GTSNPN, CDR2 SVGIG (reference sequence). The CDR3 reads CASESGGGYGYTF. CDR3 sequence (DNA): TGTGCCTCGGAGTCGGGGGGAGGGTATGGCTACACCTTC.

This clone was picked up a small number of times. J is TRBJ1-1 and V is TRBV7-9; D is uncertain. CDR1 and CDR2 (germline): SEHNR, FQNEAQ (reference sequence). There are 12 residues in the CDR3. The ends were cut back, 3 bases at V and 6 bases at J, with 8 bases in the middle. As DNA, the CDR3 is TGTGCCAGCAGCTTCGGGGAGGCTGAAGCTTTCTTT. Translating gives CASSFGEAEAFF.

This chain connects TRBV27 to TRBJ2-7, with a tentative D call TRBD2 (6 bases). V lost 0 bases, J lost 3 bases, and 15 bases lay in between. CDR1 is MNHEY and CDR2 is SMNVEV in the germline V gene (reference sequence). The CDR3 sequence is 16 residues long. DNA for the CDR3: TGTGCCAGCAGTTTATCAAACCGGCAGGGACTCTACGAGCAGTACTTC. Residues: CASSLSNRQGLYEQYF.

This chain uses TRBV5-1 with TRBJ2-1; 12 bases map to TRBD2. V shed 2 bases, J shed 3 bases, and the junction held 3 bases outside the gene matches. Germline V lookup: CDR1 SGHRS, CDR2 YFSETQ. CDR3 length: 16 residues. CDR3 amino acids: CASSLLAGGLYNEQFF. For the CDR3, the DNA is TGCGCCAGCAGCTTACTAGCGGGGGGCCTCTACAATGAGCAGTTCTTC.

The V and J genes are TRBV28 and TRBJ2-1, with 11 positions matching TRBD2. Germline V gene lookup returns CDR1 MDHEN and CDR2 SYDVKM. The CDR3 is made up of 14 amino acids. V trimming: 8 bases; J trimming: 4 bases; junction bases outside the gene matches: 4. CDR3 nucleotide sequence: TGTGCCAGCGGGCGGACTAGCGGGTACAATGAGCAGTTCTTC. This translates into CASGRTSGYNEQFF.

As regards this clone: This sample also contains other DNA sequences that code for the same CDR3. This rearrangement joins TRBV2 to TRBJ1-3, with D uncertain. In germline, CDR1 is SNHLY, CDR2 FYNNEI. Trimming took off 1 base at V and 0 bases at J, with 10 bases between the two ends. This CDR3 has 16 amino acids. DNA of the CDR3: TGTGCCAGCAGTGAAGTGGGAGGGATCTCTGGAAACACCATATATTTT. Its protein is CASSEVGGISGNTIYF. Drawing the rest from reference TRBV2 and TRBJ1-3, the complete variable domain is EPEVTQTPSHQVTQMGQEVILRCVPISNHLYFYWYRQILGQKVEFLVSFYNNEISEKSEIFDDQFSVERPDGSNFTLKIRSTKLEDSAMYFCASSEVGGISGNTIYFGEGSWLTVV.